The present T cell receptor beta chain was sequenced within a study of blood T cell repertoires in COVID-19. Across the whole study: The United States, Italy and Spain were the sources of the acute and convalescent COVID-19 samples.

Generated by immunoSEQ multiplex PCR, the TCRdb table keeps only in-frame clones and is missing some. The table lists about 440,000 clones, approximately 88% of them singletons. This clone appeared a few times. Trimming took off 9 bases at V and 2 bases at J, with 20 bases between the two ends. Germline CDR1 and CDR2: SNHLY and FYNNEI. CDR3 length equals 15 residues. The TCR originated in a woman between 50 and 59 years old with COVID-19, enrolled during active disease. The sequenced sample consisted of peripheral blood. The V and J genes are TRBV2 and TRBJ2-7; D may be TRBD2 (6 bases). DNA of the CDR3: TGTGCCAGTACCCCCCAGTCGGGGGTTACCTACGAGCAGTACTTC. It codes for CASTPQSGVTYEQYF. Together with reference TRBV2 and TRBJ2-7, the CDR3 gives the full variable domain: EPEVTQTPSHQVTQMGQEVILRCVPISNHLYFYWYRQILGQKVEFLVSFYNNEISEKSEIFDDQFSVERPDGSNFTLKIRSTKLEDSAMYFCASTPQSGVTYEQYFGPGTRLTVT.